This paragraph reports one T cell receptor (beta chain). The antigen remains unidentified. These data come from a study of T-cell memory formation after mild COVID-19. Study observations and caveats: The pre-infection memory compartment contained some responding clones, suggesting cross-reactive memory joined. The study found balanced CD4/CD8 in clones contracting day 15 to 85 and a CD4+ lean in later expanders. Shrinking CD4+ clones were chiefly CM and EM; CD8+ ones were chiefly EMRA.

Germline V lookup: CDR1 MDHEN, CDR2 SYDVKM. V was trimmed by 6 bases and J by 8 bases, leaving 10 bases between them. The CDR3 loop spans 11 amino acids. Constant-segment primers were used for 5'RACE, and the resulting TCR alpha and TCR beta cDNA libraries carried sample barcodes and UMIs. TCRdb reprocessed the 5' RACE reads with MiXCR, giving one entry per CDR3 protein. Counted here are roughly 160,000 distinct CDR3 sequences, approximately 10% occurring once; the ten biggest clones make up 3.5% to 4.5%. Sequencing input: PBMCs or a T cell subset sorted from them (not recorded which). This sequence originates from a man in his late teens or twenties who had mild COVID-19 (a few samples of this study predate the infection). Cell type and time point are not known. The V and J genes are TRBV28 and TRBJ1-2; D gene uncertain. The DNA for the CDR3 is TGTGCCAGCAGCGCCCGTAACGGCTACACCTTC. Translated: CASSARNGYTF.